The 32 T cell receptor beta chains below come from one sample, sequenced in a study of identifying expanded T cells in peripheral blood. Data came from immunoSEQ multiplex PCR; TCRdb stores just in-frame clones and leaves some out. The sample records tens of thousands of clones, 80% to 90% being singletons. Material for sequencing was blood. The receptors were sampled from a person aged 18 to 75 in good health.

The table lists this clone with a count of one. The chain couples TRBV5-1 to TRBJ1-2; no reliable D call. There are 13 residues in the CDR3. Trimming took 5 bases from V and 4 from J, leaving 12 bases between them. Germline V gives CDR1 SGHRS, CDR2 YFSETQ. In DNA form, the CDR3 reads TGCGCCAGCAGTCGAGGGTATACCTATGGCTACACCTTC. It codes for CASSRGYTYGYTF.

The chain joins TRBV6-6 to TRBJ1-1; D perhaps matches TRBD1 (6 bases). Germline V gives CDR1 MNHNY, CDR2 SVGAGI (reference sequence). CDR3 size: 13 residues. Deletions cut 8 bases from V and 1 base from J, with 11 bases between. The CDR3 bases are TGTGCCAGCCCTGCGACAGGGAACACTGAAGCTTTCTTT. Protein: CASPATGNTEAFF.

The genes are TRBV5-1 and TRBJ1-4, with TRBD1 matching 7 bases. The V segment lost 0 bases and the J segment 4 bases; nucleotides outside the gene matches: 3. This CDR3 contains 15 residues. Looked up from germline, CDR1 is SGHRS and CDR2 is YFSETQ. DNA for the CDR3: TGCGCCAGCAGCTTGGATGGACAGGATAATGAAAAACTGTTTTTT. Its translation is CASSLDGQDNEKLFF.

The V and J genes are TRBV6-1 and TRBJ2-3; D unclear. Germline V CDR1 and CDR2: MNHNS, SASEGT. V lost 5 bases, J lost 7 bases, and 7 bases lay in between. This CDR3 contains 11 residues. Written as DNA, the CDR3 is TGTGCCAGCAGTCAGTCTTATACGCAGTATTTT. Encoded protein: CASSQSYTQYF.

Here the CDR3 reads CASSQGSGAYNEQFF. Here the CDR3 DNA reads TGCGCCAGCAGCCAAGGGAGCGGGGCCTACAATGAGCAGTTCTTC. The chain recombines TRBV4-1 with TRBJ2-1; 7 bases fit TRBD2. V lost 1 base, J lost 2 bases, and 2 bases stayed unmatched. The CDR3 runs 15 residues. Germline values: CDR1 MGHRA, CDR2 YSYEKL.

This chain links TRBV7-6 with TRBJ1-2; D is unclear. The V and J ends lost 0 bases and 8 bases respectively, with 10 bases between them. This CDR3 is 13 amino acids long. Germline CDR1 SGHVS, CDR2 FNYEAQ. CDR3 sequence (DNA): TGTGCCAGCAGCTTAGCTTTAGCTGGGGGCTACACCTTC. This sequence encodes CASSLALAGGYTF.

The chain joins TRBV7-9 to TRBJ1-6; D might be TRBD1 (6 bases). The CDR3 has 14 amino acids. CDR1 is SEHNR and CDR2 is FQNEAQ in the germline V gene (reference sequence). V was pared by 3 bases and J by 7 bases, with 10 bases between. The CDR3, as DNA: TGTGCCAGCAGCTTCGGACAGCTGAATTCACCCCTCCACTTT. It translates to CASSFGQLNSPLHF.

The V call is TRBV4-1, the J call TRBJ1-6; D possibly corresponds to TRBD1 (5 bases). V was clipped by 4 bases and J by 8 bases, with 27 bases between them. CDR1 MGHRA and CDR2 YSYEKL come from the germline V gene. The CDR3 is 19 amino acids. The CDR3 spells CASSPVVGLGALGHSPLHF. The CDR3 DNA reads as TGCGCCAGCAGCCCCGTGGTGGGGCTCGGGGCTCTGGGGCATTCACCCCTCCACTTT.

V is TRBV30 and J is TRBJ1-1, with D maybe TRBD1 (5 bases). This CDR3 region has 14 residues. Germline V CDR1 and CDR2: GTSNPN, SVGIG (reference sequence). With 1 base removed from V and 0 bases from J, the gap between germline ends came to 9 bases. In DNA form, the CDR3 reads TGTGCCTGGAGTGAACTGGGACTGAACACTGAAGCTTTCTTT. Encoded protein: CAWSELGLNTEAFF. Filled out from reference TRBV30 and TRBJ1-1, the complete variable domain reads SQTIHQWPATLVQPVGSPLSLECTVEGTSNPNLYWYRQAAGRGLQLLFYSVGIGQISSEVPQNLSASRPQDRQFILSSKKLLLSDSGFYLCAWSELGLNTEAFFGQGTRLTVV.

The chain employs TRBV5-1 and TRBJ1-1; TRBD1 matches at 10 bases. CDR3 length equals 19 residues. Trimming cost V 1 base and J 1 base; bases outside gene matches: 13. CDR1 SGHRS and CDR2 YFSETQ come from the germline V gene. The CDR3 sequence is CASSLPPTGGAFGNTEAFF. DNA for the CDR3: TGCGCCAGCAGCTTGCCCCCGACAGGGGGCGCGTTCGGGAACACTGAAGCTTTCTTT.

This CDR3 is CSVRGEDGYTF. CDR3 bases: TGCAGCGTTAGGGGGGAGGATGGCTACACCTTC. V is TRBV29-1 and J is TRBJ1-2; D might be TRBD1 (6 bases). Germline V CDR1 and CDR2: SQVTM, ANQGSEA. This CDR3 is built from 11 residues. The V end was cut by 5 bases, the J end by 6 bases, with 10 bases between.

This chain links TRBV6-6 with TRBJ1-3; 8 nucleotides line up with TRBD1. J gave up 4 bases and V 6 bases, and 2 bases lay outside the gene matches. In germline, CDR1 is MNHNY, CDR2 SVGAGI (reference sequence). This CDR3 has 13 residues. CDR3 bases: TGTGCCAGCAGGGGACAGGTGGGAAACACCATATATTTT. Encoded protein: CASRGQVGNTIYF.

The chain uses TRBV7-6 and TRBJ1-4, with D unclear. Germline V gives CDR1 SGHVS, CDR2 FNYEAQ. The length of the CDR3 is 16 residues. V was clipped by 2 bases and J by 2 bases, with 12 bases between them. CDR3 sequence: CASSLRGGPTNEKLFF. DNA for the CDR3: TGTGCCAGCAGCTTACGAGGCGGACCCACTAATGAAAAACTGTTTTTT.

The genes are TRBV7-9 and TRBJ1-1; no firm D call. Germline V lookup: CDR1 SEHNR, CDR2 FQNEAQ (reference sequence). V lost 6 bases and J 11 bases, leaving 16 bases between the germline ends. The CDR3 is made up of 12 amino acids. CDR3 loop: CASRAREEDAFF. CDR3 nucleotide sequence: TGTGCCAGCAGAGCTCGGGAAGAAGACGCTTTCTTT.

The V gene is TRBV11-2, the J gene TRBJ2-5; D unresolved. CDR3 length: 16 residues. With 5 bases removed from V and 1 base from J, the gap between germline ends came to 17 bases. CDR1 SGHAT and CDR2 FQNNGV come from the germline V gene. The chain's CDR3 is CASSATLFYTQETQYF. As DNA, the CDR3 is TGTGCCAGCAGCGCCACGTTATTTTACACCCAAGAGACCCAGTACTTC.

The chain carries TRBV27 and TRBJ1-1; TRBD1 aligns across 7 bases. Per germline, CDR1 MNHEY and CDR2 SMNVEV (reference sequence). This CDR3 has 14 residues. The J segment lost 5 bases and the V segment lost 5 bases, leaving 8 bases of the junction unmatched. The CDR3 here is CASSTFRGGTEAFF. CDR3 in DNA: TGTGCCAGCAGTACATTCAGGGGGGGTACTGAAGCTTTCTTT.

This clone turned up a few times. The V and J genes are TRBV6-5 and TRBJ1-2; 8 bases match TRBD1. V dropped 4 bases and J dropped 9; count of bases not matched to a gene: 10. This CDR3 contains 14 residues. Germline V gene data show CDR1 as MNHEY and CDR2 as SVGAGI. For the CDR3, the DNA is TGTGCCAGCAGTTTACCCTGGACAGGGTGGTGCTACACCTTC. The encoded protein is CASSLPWTGWCYTF.

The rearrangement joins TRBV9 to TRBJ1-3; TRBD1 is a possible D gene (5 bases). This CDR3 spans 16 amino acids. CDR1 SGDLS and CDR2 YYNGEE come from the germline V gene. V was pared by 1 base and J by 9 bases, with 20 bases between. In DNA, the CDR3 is TGTGCCAGCAGCGTAACAGGACTTTTGGGACGGGCCACCATATATTTT. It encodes CASSVTGLLGRATIYF.

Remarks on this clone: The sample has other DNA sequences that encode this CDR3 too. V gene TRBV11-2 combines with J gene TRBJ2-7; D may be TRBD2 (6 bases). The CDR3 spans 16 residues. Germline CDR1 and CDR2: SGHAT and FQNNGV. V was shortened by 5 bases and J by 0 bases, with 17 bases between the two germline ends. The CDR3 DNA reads TGTGCCAGCAGCGACCCCGGGACTGGGAGCTCCTACGAGCAGTACTTC. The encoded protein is CASSDPGTGSSYEQYF.

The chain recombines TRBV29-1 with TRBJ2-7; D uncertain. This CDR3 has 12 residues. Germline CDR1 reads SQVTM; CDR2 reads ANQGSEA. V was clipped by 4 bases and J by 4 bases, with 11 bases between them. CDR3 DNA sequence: TGCAGCGTTGTGTTTGGGGTGTACGAGCAGTACTTC. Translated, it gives CSVVFGVYEQYF.

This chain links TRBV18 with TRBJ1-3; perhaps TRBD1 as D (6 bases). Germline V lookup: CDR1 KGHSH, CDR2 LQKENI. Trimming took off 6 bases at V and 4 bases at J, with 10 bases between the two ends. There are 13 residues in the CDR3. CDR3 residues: CASSSGVGNTIYF. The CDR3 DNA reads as TGTGCCAGCTCGTCAGGGGTCGGAAACACCATATATTTT.

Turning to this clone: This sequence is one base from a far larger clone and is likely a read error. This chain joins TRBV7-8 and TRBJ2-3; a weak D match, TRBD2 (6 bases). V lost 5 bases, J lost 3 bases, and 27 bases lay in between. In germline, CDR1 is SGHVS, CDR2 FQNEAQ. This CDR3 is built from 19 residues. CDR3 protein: CASSQDPEYRRGKTDTQYF. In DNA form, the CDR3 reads TGTGCCAGCAGCCAAGATCCTGAATATCGGCGGGGTAAAACAGATACGCAGTATTTT.

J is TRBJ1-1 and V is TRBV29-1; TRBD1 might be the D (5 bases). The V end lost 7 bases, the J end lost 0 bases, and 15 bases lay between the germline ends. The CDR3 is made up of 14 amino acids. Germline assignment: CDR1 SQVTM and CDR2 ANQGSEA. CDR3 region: CSACRAALNTEAFF. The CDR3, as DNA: TGCAGCGCTTGCAGGGCAGCCCTGAACACTGAAGCTTTCTTT.

This chain's CDR3 is CASQGGQGSYNEQFF. For the CDR3, the DNA is TGTGCCAGTCAAGGGGGGCAGGGGAGCTACAATGAGCAGTTCTTC. V is TRBV19 and J is TRBJ2-1, with D perhaps matching TRBD1 or TRBD2 (6 bases each). The CDR3 has 15 residues. Trimming removed 8 bases from V and 3 bases from J, with 17 bases in between. The germline gives CDR1 LNHDA, CDR2 SQIVND (reference sequence).

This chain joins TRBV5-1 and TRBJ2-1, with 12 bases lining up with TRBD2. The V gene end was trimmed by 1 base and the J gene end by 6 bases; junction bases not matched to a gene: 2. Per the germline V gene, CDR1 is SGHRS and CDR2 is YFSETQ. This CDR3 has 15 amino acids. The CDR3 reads CASSLTSGGLNEQFF. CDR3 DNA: TGCGCCAGCAGCTTGACTAGCGGGGGGCTCAATGAGCAGTTCTTC.

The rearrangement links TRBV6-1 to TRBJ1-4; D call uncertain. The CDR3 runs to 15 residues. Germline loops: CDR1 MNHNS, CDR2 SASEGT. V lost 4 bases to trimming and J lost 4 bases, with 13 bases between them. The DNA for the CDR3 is TGTGCCAGCAGTGTCCGCACGGGGTTTAATGAAAAACTGTTTTTT. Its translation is CASSVRTGFNEKLFF.

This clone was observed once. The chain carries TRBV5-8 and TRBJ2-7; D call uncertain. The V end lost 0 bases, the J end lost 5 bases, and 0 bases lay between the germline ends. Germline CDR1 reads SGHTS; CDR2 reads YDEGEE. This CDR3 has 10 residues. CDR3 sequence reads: CASSLDEQYF. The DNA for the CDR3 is TGTGCCAGCAGCTTGGACGAGCAGTACTTC.

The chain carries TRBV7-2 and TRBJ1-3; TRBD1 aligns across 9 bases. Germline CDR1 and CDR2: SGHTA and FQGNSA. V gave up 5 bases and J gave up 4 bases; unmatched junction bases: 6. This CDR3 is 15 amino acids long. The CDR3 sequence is CASSPGTGRGNTIYF. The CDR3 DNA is TGTGCCAGCAGCCCTGGGACAGGGAGGGGAAACACCATATATTTT.

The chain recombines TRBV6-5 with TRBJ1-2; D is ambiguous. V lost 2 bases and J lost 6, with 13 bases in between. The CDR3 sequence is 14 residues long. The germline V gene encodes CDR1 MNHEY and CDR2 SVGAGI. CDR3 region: CASSYDRGLDGYTF. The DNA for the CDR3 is TGTGCCAGCAGTTACGATCGGGGTTTAGATGGCTACACCTTC.

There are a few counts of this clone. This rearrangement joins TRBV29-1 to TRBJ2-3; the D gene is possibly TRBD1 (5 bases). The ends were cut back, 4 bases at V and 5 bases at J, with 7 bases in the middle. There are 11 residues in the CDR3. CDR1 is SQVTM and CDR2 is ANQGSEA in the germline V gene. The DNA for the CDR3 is TGCAGCGTTGCGGACATAGATACGCAGTATTTT. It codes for CSVADIDTQYF.

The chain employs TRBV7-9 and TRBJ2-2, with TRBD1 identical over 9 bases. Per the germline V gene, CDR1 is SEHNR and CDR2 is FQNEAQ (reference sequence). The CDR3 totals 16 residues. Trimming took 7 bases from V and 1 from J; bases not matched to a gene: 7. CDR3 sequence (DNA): TGTGCCAGCATAAAACCGGGACAGGGGAACACCGGGGAGCTGTTTTTT. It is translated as CASIKPGQGNTGELFF.

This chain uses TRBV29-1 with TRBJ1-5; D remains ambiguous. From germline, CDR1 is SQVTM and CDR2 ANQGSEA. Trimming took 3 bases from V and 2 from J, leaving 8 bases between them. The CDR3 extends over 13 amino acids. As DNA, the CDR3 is TGCAGCGTTGAGACTGATCGCAATCAGCCCCAGCATTTT. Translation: CSVETDRNQPQHF.